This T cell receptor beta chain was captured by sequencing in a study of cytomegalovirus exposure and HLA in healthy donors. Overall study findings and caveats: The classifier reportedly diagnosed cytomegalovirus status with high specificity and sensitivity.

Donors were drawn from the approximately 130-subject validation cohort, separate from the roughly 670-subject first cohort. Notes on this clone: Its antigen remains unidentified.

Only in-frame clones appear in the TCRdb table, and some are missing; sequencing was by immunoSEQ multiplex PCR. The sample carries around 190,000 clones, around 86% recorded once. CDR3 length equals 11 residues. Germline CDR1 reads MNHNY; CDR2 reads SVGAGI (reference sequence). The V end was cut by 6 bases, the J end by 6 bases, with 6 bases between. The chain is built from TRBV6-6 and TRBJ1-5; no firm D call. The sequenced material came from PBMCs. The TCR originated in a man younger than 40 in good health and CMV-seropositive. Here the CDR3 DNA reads TGTGCCAGCAGGGAGACTCAGCCCCAGCATTTT. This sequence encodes CASRETQPQHF.